This paragraph covers one T cell receptor beta chain sequence. The source of the sample is a study of OX40 agonist ivuxolimab in advanced cancers. Study details: Administration of intravenous ivuxolimab to patients occurred every 2 weeks at 0.01 to 10 mg/kg.

TCRdb keeps only in-frame clones here, not all; method: immunoSEQ multiplex PCR. The sample holds tens of thousands of clones, more than 85% seen once. The CDR3 length is 15 residues. CDR1 and CDR2 from the germline V gene are LNHNV and YYDKDF (reference sequence). Trimming removed 1 base from V and 9 bases from J; junction bases left unmatched: 5. V gene TRBV15 combines with J gene TRBJ2-1; 11 nucleotides agree with TRBD2. The TCR comes from an adult with an advanced solid tumor such as melanoma, head and neck, liver or kidney cancer. The sequenced sample was CD4+ or CD8+ T cells sorted from blood, obtained in a trial of the OX40 agonist ivuxolimab. CDR3 region: CATSRGSGRAFEQFF. CDR3 DNA: TGTGCCACCAGCAGAGGTAGCGGGAGGGCCTTTGAGCAGTTCTTC.